This is a list of T cell receptor beta chains from one sample in a study of T cell responses to AZD1222 COVID-19 vaccine. Sequencing was performed with immunoSEQ multiplex PCR; in TCRdb, only in-frame clones are kept and a portion is missing. The sample holds 120,000 to 150,000 clones, about 89% seen once. The sequences come from peripheral blood, collected 28 days after the second AZD1222 dose. These receptors originate from an adult who received the AZD1222 COVID-19 vaccine. CDR3s include the opening cysteine and the closing phenylalanine or tryptophan. A D gene is named only where the DNA matches it firmly. Clone size, where shown, is once, few, many, or a class for clones that have expanded.

clone size,J gene,D gene,V gene,CDR3 protein,CDR3 DNA
NA,TRBJ2-1,TRBD2,TRBV24-1,CATSDRVAGNYNEQFF,TGTGCCACCAGTGACCGTGTAGCGGGAAATTACAATGAGCAGTTCTTC
once,TRBJ1-3,NA,TRBV5-4,CASSSGGSSGNTIYF,TGTGCCAGCAGCTCCGGTGGTTCTTCAGGAAACACCATATATTTT
NA,TRBJ2-1,NA,TRBV5-5,CASSLSDEEQFF,TGTGCCAGCAGCTTGTCGGATGAAGAGCAGTTCTTC
NA,TRBJ2-1,TRBD2,TRBV6-5,CASRSLAGGLNEQFF,TGTGCCAGCAGATCCCTAGCGGGGGGGCTCAATGAGCAGTTCTTC
few,TRBJ2-7,NA,TRBV7-9,CASSLVQPPYEQYF,TGTGCCAGCAGCTTAGTCCAGCCCCCCTACGAGCAGTACTTC
NA,TRBJ2-7,TRBD2,TRBV6-4,CASSGLAGAGEQYF,TGTGCCAGCAGTGGACTAGCGGGAGCTGGGGAGCAGTACTTC
NA,TRBJ2-3,TRBD2,TRBV6-4,CASSDISTSGADTQYF,TGTGCCAGCAGTGACATAAGCACTAGCGGGGCAGATACGCAGTATTTT
NA,TRBJ1-4,NA,TRBV5-1,CASSLDGVNEKLFF,TGCGCCAGCAGCTTGGACGGGGTTAATGAAAAACTGTTTTTT
NA,TRBJ2-3,NA,TRBV15,CATSSAGSTDTQYF,TGTGCCACCAGCAGTGCGGGATCCACAGATACGCAGTATTTT
once,TRBJ2-5,TRBD1,TRBV19,CASSIPGRGETQYF,TGTGCCAGTAGTATCCCCGGCAGGGGGGAGACCCAGTACTTC
NA,TRBJ1-1,TRBD1,TRBV6-6,CASRDREGTEAFF,TGTGCCAGCAGGGACAGGGAAGGAACTGAAGCTTTCTTT
NA,TRBJ2-1,TRBD2,TRBV7-7,CASSPRLAGDGEQFF,TGTGCTAGCAGCCCTAGACTAGCGGGAGACGGTGAGCAGTTCTTC
NA,TRBJ2-7,NA,TRBV14,CASSPTPYEQYF,TGTGCCAGCAGCCCCACACCCTACGAGCAGTACTTC
NA,TRBJ1-5,NA,TRBV12-3/TRBV12-4,CASSSGFQPQHF,TGTGCCAGCAGTTCAGGGTTCCAGCCCCAGCATTTT
NA,TRBJ2-3,TRBD2,TRBV3-1/TRBV3-2,CASTPWTSGIMGHDTQYF,TGTGCCAGCACCCCCTGGACTAGCGGGATAATGGGTCACGATACGCAGTATTTT
NA,TRBJ2-2,TRBD1,TRBV19,CASSSGTGTTGELFF,TGTGCCAGTAGTTCTGGGACAGGAACTACCGGGGAGCTGTTTTTT
NA,TRBJ2-1,NA,TRBV20-1,CSASGPPRSNEQFF,TGCAGTGCTAGTGGACCGCCGAGGAGCAATGAGCAGTTCTTC
NA,TRBJ2-7,NA,TRBV6-4,CASSDSRLYEQYF,TGTGCCAGCAGTGACTCGAGGCTTTACGAGCAGTACTTC
NA,TRBJ1-2,TRBD1,TRBV6-5,CASSSGTGIGYTF,TGTGCCAGCAGCTCCGGGACAGGCATTGGCTACACCTTC
NA,TRBJ1-2,NA,TRBV19,CASSLTGGSNYGYTF,TGTGCCAGTAGTCTGACCGGGGGCAGTAACTATGGCTACACCTTC
NA,TRBJ1-3,TRBD1,TRBV5-1,CASSLTGAGNTIYF,TGCGCCAGCAGCTTGACAGGGGCTGGAAACACCATATATTTT
NA,TRBJ1-1,NA,TRBV29-1,CSAGGGNTEAFF,TGCAGCGCGGGGGGAGGGAACACTGAAGCTTTCTTT
NA,TRBJ2-1,TRBD2,TRBV6-4,CASSDSTIAGGSGGNEQFF,TGTGCCAGCAGTGACTCGACGATAGCGGGCGGGTCCGGGGGCAATGAGCAGTTCTTC
NA,TRBJ2-3,NA,TRBV11-2,CASSLGHQIEADTQYF,TGTGCCAGCAGCTTAGGGCACCAGATAGAGGCAGATACGCAGTATTTT
NA,TRBJ2-3,TRBD2,TRBV6-4,CASSSTSGGTDTQYF,TGTGCCAGCAGCTCAACTAGCGGGGGCACAGATACGCAGTATTTT
NA,TRBJ2-3,NA,TRBV5-4,CASSRSTDTQYF,TGTGCCAGCAGCCGAAGCACAGATACGCAGTATTTT
once,TRBJ1-1,NA,TRBV11-3,CASSLSNTEAFF,TGTGCCAGCAGCTTATCGAACACTGAAGCTTTCTTT
NA,TRBJ2-3,TRBD2,TRBV6-2/TRBV6-3,CASSPVAGADTQYF,TGTGCCAGCAGCCCGGTTGCGGGGGCAGATACGCAGTATTTT
NA,TRBJ2-2,NA,TRBV6-1,CASRNRANTGELFF,TGTGCCAGCAGGAACAGGGCGAACACCGGGGAGCTGTTTTTT
NA,TRBJ1-5,TRBD1,TRBV6-1,CASSDGTGVNQPQHF,TGTGCCAGCAGTGACGGAACAGGGGTCAATCAGCCCCAGCATTTT
NA,TRBJ1-5,NA,TRBV6-5,CASKAPYSNQPQHF,TGTGCCAGCAAAGCACCCTATAGCAATCAGCCCCAGCATTTT
NA,TRBJ1-2,NA,TRBV2,CASRGDPQDGYTF,TGTGCCAGCAGAGGGGATCCGCAGGATGGCTACACCTTC
few,TRBJ1-5,NA,TRBV27,CASSLEGLYQPQHF,TGTGCCAGCAGTTTGGAAGGGTTGTACCAGCCCCAGCATTTT
NA,TRBJ2-3,NA,TRBV27,CASSPTSDTQYF,TGTGCCAGCAGTCCCACCTCGGATACGCAGTATTTT
NA,TRBJ1-1,NA,TRBV30,CAWIGKGPEAFF,TGTGCCTGGATCGGGAAGGGGCCTGAAGCTTTCTTT
NA,TRBJ1-2,TRBD1,TRBV30,CAWSQGGAANYGYTF,TGTGCCTGGAGCCAGGGGGGGGCAGCTAACTATGGCTACACCTTC
NA,TRBJ1-1,NA,TRBV7-2,CASSSQLETEAFF,TGTGCCAGCAGCTCCCAACTGGAAACTGAAGCTTTCTTT
NA,TRBJ1-1,TRBD1,TRBV6-5,CASNRQGPNTEAFF,TGTGCCAGCAACCGACAGGGCCCGAACACTGAAGCTTTCTTT
NA,TRBJ1-1,NA,TRBV30,CAWFQLNTEAFF,TGTGCCTGGTTTCAGCTGAACACTGAAGCTTTCTTT
NA,TRBJ2-1,NA,TRBV7-2,CASSLSFGNEQFF,TGTGCCAGCAGCCTATCCTTTGGTAATGAGCAGTTCTTC
NA,TRBJ2-5,TRBD1,TRBV7-9,CASSTDRAQETQYF,TGTGCCAGCAGCACTGACAGGGCCCAAGAGACCCAGTACTTC
NA,TRBJ2-2,TRBD1,TRBV19,CASSNSGTGHTGELFF,TGTGCCAGTAGTAACTCCGGGACAGGGCACACCGGGGAGCTGTTTTTT
few,TRBJ2-1,NA,TRBV7-9,CASRLLPGEQFF,TGTGCCAGCAGACTCCTCCCGGGTGAGCAGTTCTTC
NA,TRBJ2-1,NA,TRBV3-1/TRBV3-2,CASSQQGSYNEQFF,TGTGCCAGCAGCCAACAGGGCTCCTACAATGAGCAGTTCTTC
few,TRBJ1-4,NA,TRBV2,CASSESAEFNEKLFF,TGTGCCAGCAGTGAGTCAGCAGAATTTAATGAAAAACTGTTTTTT